This TCR beta chain appears in the sequencing data of a study of shared clonotypes between healthy human individuals. Germline trimming cut 6 bases from V and 0 bases from J; bases unmatched to any gene: 0. Looked up from germline, CDR1 is MNHEY and CDR2 is SVGAGI. CDR3 length: 13 residues. Sequencing was performed with immunoSEQ multiplex PCR; in TCRdb, only in-frame clones are kept and a portion is missing. The data show 2,100,000 or so clones, about 94% seen once. The sample taken for sequencing was naive CD4+ T cells sorted from blood. Subset given: CD45RA+ positively selected. The V gene is TRBV6-5, the J gene TRBJ2-3; 7 bases align to TRBD1. This receptor was taken from a man aged 18-30 years in good health. As DNA, the CDR3 is TGTGCCAGCAGGGGACAGAGCACAGATACGCAGTATTTT. This gives the protein CASRGQSTDTQYF.